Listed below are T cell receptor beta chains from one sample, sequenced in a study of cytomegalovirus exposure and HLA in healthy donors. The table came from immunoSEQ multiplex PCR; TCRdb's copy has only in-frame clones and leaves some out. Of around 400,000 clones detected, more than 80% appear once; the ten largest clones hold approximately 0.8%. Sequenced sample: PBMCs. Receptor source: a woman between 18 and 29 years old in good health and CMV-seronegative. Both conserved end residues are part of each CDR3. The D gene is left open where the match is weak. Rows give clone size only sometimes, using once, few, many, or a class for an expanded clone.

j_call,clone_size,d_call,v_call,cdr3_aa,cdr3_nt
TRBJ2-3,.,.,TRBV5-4,CASSLGLAASTDTQYF,TGTGCCAGCAGCTTGGGCCTAGCAGCTAGCACAGATACGCAGTATTTT
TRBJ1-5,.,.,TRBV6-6,CASWGGSQPQHF,TGTGCCAGCTGGGGCGGGAGTCAGCCCCAGCATTTT
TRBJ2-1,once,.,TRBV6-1,CASGTPGNEQFF,TGTGCCAGCGGTACCCCGGGCAATGAGCAGTTCTTC
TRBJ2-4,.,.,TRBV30,CAWTLGGRQYF,TGTGCCTGGACTTTGGGGGGTCGGCAGTACTTC
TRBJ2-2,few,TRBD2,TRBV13,CASSDRTSENTGELFF,TGTGCCAGCAGCGACCGGACTAGCGAGAACACCGGGGAGCTGTTTTTT
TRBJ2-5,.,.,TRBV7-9,CASSSGTPRETQYF,TGTGCCAGCAGCTCCGGGACTCCAAGAGAGACCCAGTACTTC
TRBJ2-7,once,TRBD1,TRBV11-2,CASSLTGQEPYEQYF,TGTGCCAGCAGCTTGACAGGGCAGGAGCCGTACGAGCAGTACTTC
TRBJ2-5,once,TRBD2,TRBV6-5,CASSVTSSGRETQYF,TGTGCCAGCAGTGTTACGTCTAGCGGTCGCGAGACCCAGTACTTC
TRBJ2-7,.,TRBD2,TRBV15,CATSRGGGSGYEQYF,TGTGCCACCAGCAGAGGGGGCGGGAGCGGTTACGAGCAGTACTTC
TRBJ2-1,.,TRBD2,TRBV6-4,CASSDSGGSEQFF,TGTGCCAGCAGTGATAGCGGGGGGTCTGAGCAGTTCTTC
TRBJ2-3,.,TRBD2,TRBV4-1,CASSQRAGPSTDTQYF,TGCGCCAGCAGCCAACGAGCGGGGCCTAGCACAGATACGCAGTATTTT
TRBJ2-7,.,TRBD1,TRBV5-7,CASTLDRARRNEQYF,TGTGCCAGCACCCTGGACAGGGCAAGGAGAAACGAGCAGTACTTC
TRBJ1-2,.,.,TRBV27,CASSSDSAAFYGYTF,TGTGCCAGCAGTTCGGACAGTGCCGCCTTCTATGGCTACACCTTC
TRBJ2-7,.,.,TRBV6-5,CASSYGAGGPYEQYF,TGTGCCAGCAGTTACGGGGCAGGTGGACCCTACGAGCAGTACTTC
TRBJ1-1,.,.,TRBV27,CATRRADAFF,TGTGCCACCCGGAGGGCGGACGCTTTCTTT
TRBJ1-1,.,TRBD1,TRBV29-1,CSVRGQGEAFF,TGCAGCGTTCGTGGACAGGGAGAAGCTTTCTTT
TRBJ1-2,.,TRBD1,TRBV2,CASRSRGPPSGDGYTF,TGTGCCAGCAGATCCAGGGGGCCGCCTTCGGGGGATGGCTACACCTTC
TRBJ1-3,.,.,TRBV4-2,CASSQVGDRDIGSGNTIYF,TGTGCCAGCAGCCAAGTGGGCGACCGGGACATCGGCTCTGGAAACACCATATATTTT
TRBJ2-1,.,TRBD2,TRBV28,CASSFGLAGSGEQFF,TGTGCCAGCAGTTTCGGGCTAGCGGGATCGGGTGAGCAGTTCTTC
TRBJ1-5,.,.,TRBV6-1,CASRMGANQPQHF,TGTGCCAGCAGAATGGGGGCAAATCAGCCCCAGCATTTT
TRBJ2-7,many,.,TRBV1,CTSLDRGGQYF,TGCACCAGCCTCGACAGGGGCGGGCAGTACTTC
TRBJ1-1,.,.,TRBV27,CASSLSTGTEAFF,TGTGCCAGCAGTTTATCGACGGGAACTGAAGCTTTCTTT
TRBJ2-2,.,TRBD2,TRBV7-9,CAGRGTSGTGELFF,TGTGCCGGGAGAGGAACTAGCGGGACCGGGGAGCTGTTTTTT
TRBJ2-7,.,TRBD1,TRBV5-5,CASSRVTGNQQYF,TGTGCCAGCAGCCGGGTGACAGGGAACCAGCAGTACTTC
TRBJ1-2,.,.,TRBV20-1,CSARGGRKVTF,TGCAGTGCTAGGGGTGGGAGAAAGGTGACCTTC
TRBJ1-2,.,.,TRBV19,CASSLGLFYGYTF,TGTGCCAGTAGCCTCGGTCTCTTCTATGGCTACACCTTC
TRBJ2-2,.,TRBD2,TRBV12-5,CASGLGQPWTSGGPNTGELFF,TGTGCTAGTGGTTTGGGACAACCATGGACTAGCGGGGGACCGAACACCGGGGAGCTGTTTTTT
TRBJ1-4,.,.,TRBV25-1,CASSSGGDGDEKLFF,TGTGCCAGCAGTTCCGGAGGGGACGGGGATGAAAAACTGTTTTTT
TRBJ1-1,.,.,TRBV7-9,CASSLSGSEAFF,TGTGCCAGCAGCTTATCAGGATCTGAAGCTTTCTTT
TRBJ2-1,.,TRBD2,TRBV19,CASSPRTSLLYNEQFF,TGTGCCAGTAGTCCCCGGACTAGTCTACTTTACAATGAGCAGTTCTTC
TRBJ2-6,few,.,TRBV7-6,CASSPPGLGNVLTF,TGTGCCAGCAGCCCTCCCGGGTTAGGCAACGTCCTGACTTTC
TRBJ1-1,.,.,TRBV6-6,CASSPGYWAFF,TGTGCCAGCAGTCCGGGTTACTGGGCTTTCTTT
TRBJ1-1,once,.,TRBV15,CATSKPQGSNTEAFF,TGTGCCACCAGCAAACCCCAGGGGTCGAACACTGAAGCTTTCTTT
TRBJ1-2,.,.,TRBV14,CASSQDSPGRDSNYGYTF,TGTGCCAGCAGCCAAGATTCCCCAGGGAGGGATTCTAACTATGGCTACACCTTC
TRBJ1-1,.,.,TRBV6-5,CASTSGGPTEAFF,TGTGCCAGCACCTCCGGCGGGCCCACTGAAGCTTTCTTT